Following are 27 T cell receptor beta chains from one sample sequenced in a study of T cells in Graves' hyperthyroidism and ophthalmopathy. The TCR beta CDR3 regions underwent amplification using RNA transcripts as the source. First-round RT-PCR of the TCR CDR3 relied on the HTBI primer set. A single record per CDR3 protein comes from TCRdb applying MiXCR to the multiplex PCR reads. The repertoire holds approximately 300,000 distinct CDR3 sequences, with roughly 19% as singletons. Material for sequencing was blood. Every receptor here comes from a man between 50 and 59 years old with Graves' ophthalmopathy.

This clonotype was picked up many times. The chain employs TRBV7-3 and TRBJ1-1, with D unclear. Germline CDR1 reads SGHTA; CDR2 reads FQGTGA. The CDR3 consists of 13 residues. The V gene lost 1 base and the J gene lost 3 bases, with 6 bases spanning the gap. The CDR3 spells CASSLIRDTEAFF. The DNA for the CDR3 is TGTGCCAGCAGCTTAATACGAGACACTGAAGCTTTCTTT.

This clonotype has ten or more counts. This rearrangement joins TRBV11-2 to TRBJ1-5; unclear D gene. The CDR3 loop spans 14 amino acids. The germline CDR1 and CDR2 sequences are SGHAT and FQNNGV. Between the trimmed V and J ends, which lost 3 bases and 0 bases, there was a span of 6 bases. In DNA form, the CDR3 reads TGTGCCAGCAGCTTTCGAACTAGCAATCAGCCCCAGCATTTT. It yields the protein CASSFRTSNQPQHF. Full variable domain (outside the CDR3, taken from reference TRBV11-2 and TRBJ1-5): EAGVAQSPRYKIIEKRQSVAFWCNPISGHATLYWYQQILGQGPKLLIQFQNNGVVDDSQLPKDRFSAERLKGVDSTLKIQPAKLEDSAVYLCASSFRTSNQPQHFGDGTRLSIL.

This clonotype has at least ten counts. The V call is TRBV28, the J call TRBJ2-5; perhaps TRBD1 as D (6 bases). Trimming left V 3 bases short and J 5 bases short, with 16 bases between. This CDR3 has 15 amino acids. Looked up from germline, CDR1 is MDHEN and CDR2 is SYDVKM. DNA of the CDR3: TGTGCCAGCAGTTTTTTGGAGCAGGGGTGGGAGACCCAGTACTTC. This translates into CASSFLEQGWETQYF. The full variable domain, its missing parts supplied by reference TRBV28 and TRBJ2-5, is DVKVTQSSRYLVKRTGEKVFLECVQDMDHENMFWYRQDPGLGLRLIYFSYDVKMKEKGDIPEGYSVSREKKERFSLILESASTNQTSMYLCASSFLEQGWETQYFGPGTRLLVL.

This clonotype was seen many times. The chain uses TRBV30 and TRBJ2-7, with TRBD1 matching over 8 bases. CDR3 length: 14 amino acids. Germline V lookup: CDR1 GTSNPN, CDR2 SVGIG (reference sequence). The V and J ends lost 1 base and 5 bases, in that order; junction bases with no gene match: 7. The CDR3 DNA sequence: TGTGCCTGGAGTGCGGACAGGGCGGTAAACGAGCAGTACTTC. Translating gives CAWSADRAVNEQYF.

The chain combines TRBV7-9 with TRBJ1-5, with 7 bases aligning to TRBD1. The CDR3 is 14 amino acids. CDR1 and CDR2 (germline): SEHNR, FQNEAQ (reference sequence). The V segment lost 5 bases and the J segment 5 bases; nucleotides outside the gene matches: 6. In DNA, the CDR3 is TGTGCCAGCAGCCACGGGGACAGTTATCAGCCCCAGCATTTT. Its translation: CASSHGDSYQPQHF.

This clonotype was counted only a few times. The chain uses TRBV4-1 and TRBJ2-1; possibly TRBD2 for D (5 bases). CDR3 length: 15 amino acids. Germline V gene sequence: CDR1 MGHRA, CDR2 YSYEKL. With 2 bases removed from V and 7 bases from J, the gap between germline ends came to 15 bases. CDR3 sequence: CASSQPVGRGNEQFF. Here the CDR3 DNA reads TGCGCCAGCAGCCAACCGGTGGGTCGGGGAAATGAGCAGTTCTTC.

This clonotype has only a few counts. The chain combines TRBV7-3 with TRBJ2-7, with 7 bases lining up with TRBD1. CDR1 SGHTA and CDR2 FQGTGA come from the germline V gene. V lost 4 bases to trimming and J lost 6 bases; unmatched junction nucleotides: 18. The CDR3 contains 17 residues. This chain's CDR3 is CASSSYIGTDRRFEQYF. Written as DNA, the CDR3 is TGTGCCAGCAGCTCGTACATAGGGACAGATCGGCGGTTCGAGCAGTACTTC.

This clonotype occurred many times. The CDR3 is CASSQEQGLYEQYF. CDR3 nucleotides: TGTGCCAGCAGCCAAGAACAGGGGCTGTACGAGCAGTACTTC. The chain recombines TRBV13 with TRBJ2-7, with 7 bases lining up with TRBD1. Germline CDR1 PRHDT, CDR2 FYEKMQ (reference sequence). The ends lost 5 bases at V and 4 bases at J; junction bases unmatched: 8. There are 14 residues in the CDR3.

V is TRBV15 and J is TRBJ1-1; D is undetermined. This CDR3 region has 14 residues. Per the germline V gene, CDR1 is LNHNV and CDR2 is YYDKDF (reference sequence). V shed 0 bases and J shed 7 bases, with 12 bases lying between them. The CDR3 DNA reads as TGTGCCACCAGCAGAGATCCCAGGACGGTTGAAGCTTTCTTT. Residues: CATSRDPRTVEAFF.

This clonotype came up many times. The chain recombines TRBV20-1 with TRBJ1-1; the D is unclear. Germline CDR1 and CDR2: DFQATT and SNEGSKA (reference sequence). CDR3 length: 13 amino acids. The V gene lost 6 bases and the J gene lost 2 bases, with 13 bases spanning the gap. CDR3 bases: TGCAGTGCGAGGACGGGGAGTAACACTGAAGCTTTCTTT. This codes for CSARTGSNTEAFF.

This clonotype was observed a few times. CDR3 sequence: CASSEYRAPNSPLHF. The CDR3 DNA is TGTGCCAGCAGTGAATATCGGGCCCCTAATTCACCCCTCCACTTT. This chain uses TRBV2 with TRBJ1-6, with D unclear. Per germline, CDR1 SNHLY and CDR2 FYNNEI. This CDR3 comprises 15 residues. V dropped 2 bases and J dropped 6 bases, with 11 bases sitting between them.

This clonotype has a handful of counts. This sequence joins TRBV6-1 and TRBJ2-1; D unclear. Germline assignment: CDR1 MNHNS and CDR2 SASEGT. This CDR3 has 15 amino acids. Deletions cut 8 bases from V and 6 bases from J, with 20 bases between. In DNA form, the CDR3 reads TGTGCCAGCGCGAGTCAGTTGAAGGGCGGCAATGAGCAGTTCTTC. This codes for CASASQLKGGNEQFF.

The chain couples TRBV6-1 to TRBJ2-3; 12 positions agree with TRBD1. Trimming took 2 bases from V and 0 from J; bases not matched to a gene: 12. The CDR3 is 20 residues long. CDR1 and CDR2 from the germline V gene are MNHNS and SASEGT. CDR3 sequence (DNA): TGTGCCAGCAGTGAAAGGTGGGGACAGGGGGCCTCAGCTAGCACAGATACGCAGTATTTT. This codes for CASSERWGQGASASTDTQYF.

The chain couples TRBV28 to TRBJ2-1; TRBD2 aligns across 8 bases. This CDR3 is built from 16 residues. The V gene's germline CDR1 is MDHEN and CDR2 SYDVKM. The V segment lost 2 bases and the J segment 0 bases; nucleotides outside the gene matches: 3. The CDR3 is CASSLVAGGSYNEQFF. The CDR3 nucleotides read TGTGCCAGCAGTTTAGTTGCGGGAGGCTCCTACAATGAGCAGTTCTTC.

The V gene is TRBV7-3, the J gene TRBJ2-6; D call uncertain. This CDR3 spans 13 amino acids. The germline V and J ends were trimmed by 7 bases and 4 bases, with 8 bases remaining between them. CDR1 and CDR2 (germline): SGHTA, FQGTGA. CDR3 sequence (DNA): TGTGCCAGCACCACGACCGGGGCCAACGTCCTGACTTTC. This codes for CASTTTGANVLTF.

This clonotype has a handful of counts. The J gene is TRBJ1-4, the V gene TRBV7-8, with D maybe TRBD1 (5 bases). With 5 bases removed from V and 14 bases from J, the gap between germline ends came to 15 bases. The CDR3 totals 12 residues. CDR1 and CDR2 (germline): SGHVS, FQNEAQ. CDR3 in amino acids: CASSPGNGHLFF. For the CDR3, the DNA is TGTGCCAGCAGCCCAGGGAACGGTCATCTGTTTTTT.

This chain joins TRBV7-2 and TRBJ2-5; D might be TRBD1 (5 bases). CDR1 and CDR2 (germline): SGHTA, FQGNSA. V was trimmed by 2 bases and J by 13 bases, leaving 17 bases between them. This CDR3 spans 13 amino acids. The CDR3 DNA reads as TGTGCCAGCAGCTTAATGGGTAGGCAGGGTCCGTACTTC. Translation: CASSLMGRQGPYF.

The chain couples TRBV20-1 to TRBJ2-3; TRBD2 matches 10 bases. The CDR3 is 15 residues long. Germline values: CDR1 DFQATT, CDR2 SNEGSKA (reference sequence). V shed 3 bases, J shed 6 bases, and the junction held 9 bases outside the gene matches. CDR3 bases: TGCAGTGCTAGGGCCCCTAGCGGGAGTTGGGATACGCAGTATTTT. Protein: CSARAPSGSWDTQYF.

This clonotype appeared many times. The chain links TRBV11-3 to TRBJ2-5; possibly TRBD2 for D (6 bases). Germline CDR1 and CDR2: SGHNT and YENEEA. This CDR3 comprises 15 residues. The V end lost 6 bases, the J end lost 5 bases, and 19 bases lay between the germline ends. The CDR3 region is CASSPGYGGKETQYF. DNA of the CDR3: TGTGCCAGCAGTCCAGGGTACGGAGGGAAGGAGACCCAGTACTTC.

Note on this clonotype: A read error may explain this, as a much larger clone is one base away. V and J are TRBV6-2 or TRBV6-3 and TRBJ2-1; D gene unclear. The CDR3 has 13 amino acids. From germline, CDR1 is MNHEY and CDR2 SVGEGT. Trimming shortened V by 1 base and J by 4 bases, and 5 bases separated the two germline ends. CDR3 bases: TGTGCCAGCAGTTACTACACTTACAATGAGCAGTTCTTC. This gives the protein CASSYYTYNEQFF.

The V gene is TRBV7-2, the J gene TRBJ2-3; D gene ambiguous. The germline V gene encodes CDR1 SGHTA and CDR2 FQGNSA. Trimming removed 4 bases at V and 4 bases at J, with 12 bases between. CDR3 length equals 14 residues. CDR3: CASSWSPSADTQYF. CDR3 nucleotide sequence: TGTGCCAGCAGCTGGTCCCCTAGTGCAGATACGCAGTATTTT. The whole variable domain, remainder taken from reference TRBV7-2 and TRBJ2-3, is GAGVSQSPSNKVTEKGKDVELRCDPISGHTALYWYRQSLGQGLEFLIYFQGNSAPDKSGLPSDRFSAERTGGSVSTLTIQRTQQEDSAVYLCASSWSPSADTQYFGPGTRLTVL.

This clonotype has a count of ten or more. The chain uses TRBV29-1 and TRBJ2-7, with a tentative D call TRBD1 (5 bases). The germline V and J ends were trimmed by 3 bases and 1 base, with 13 bases remaining between them. The CDR3 length is 14 residues. Germline CDR1 reads SQVTM; CDR2 reads ANQGSEA. The CDR3: CSVEVQAESYEQYF. The CDR3, as DNA: TGCAGCGTTGAGGTACAGGCGGAGTCCTACGAGCAGTACTTC.

This clonotype showed up just a few times. The J gene is TRBJ2-2, the V gene TRBV28, with 9 positions matching TRBD1. J was trimmed by 9 bases and V by 3 bases; bases with no gene match: 8. Germline assignment: CDR1 MDHEN and CDR2 SYDVKM. The CDR3 length is 15 residues. CDR3 region: CASSFEQGAIRELFF. In DNA form, the CDR3 reads TGTGCCAGCAGTTTTGAACAGGGGGCAATCAGGGAGCTGTTTTTT. Combining the CDR3 with reference TRBV28 and TRBJ2-2 gives the whole variable domain DVKVTQSSRYLVKRTGEKVFLECVQDMDHENMFWYRQDPGLGLRLIYFSYDVKMKEKGDIPEGYSVSREKKERFSLILESASTNQTSMYLCASSFEQGAIRELFFGEGSRLTVL.

The table lists this clonotype with a few counts. The V call is TRBV6-1, the J call TRBJ2-1; TRBD2 aligns across 8 bases. This CDR3 has 15 amino acids. The trim removed 7 bases at V and 8 bases at J, leaving 13 bases unmatched. Germline V gene lookup returns CDR1 MNHNS and CDR2 SASEGT. The CDR3 reads CASKKREGGGDEQFF. The CDR3 nucleotides read TGTGCCAGCAAAAAACGGGAGGGAGGAGGAGATGAGCAGTTCTTC.

For this clonotype: This clone may be a read error of a much larger clone one base away. The final CDR3 position lacks the conserved phenylalanine or tryptophan, pointing to a likely read error. The J gene is TRBJ1-3, the V gene TRBV11-2; the match to TRBD1 covers 7 bases. The CDR3 spans 16 residues. With V trimmed by 4 bases and J by 0 bases, 6 bases remained unmatched. Per germline, CDR1 SGHAT and CDR2 FQNNGV. The CDR3 region is CASSSQQGTSGNTIYL. The CDR3, as DNA: TGTGCCAGCAGCTCCCAACAGGGGACCTCTGGAAACACCATATATCTT.

The gene calls are TRBV3-1 and TRBJ1-2; D gene ambiguous. V gave up 4 bases and J gave up 5 bases, with 14 bases separating them. The CDR3 length is 14 residues. Germline loops: CDR1 LGHDT, CDR2 YNNKEL (reference sequence). In DNA form, the CDR3 reads TGTGCCAGCAGCCGTATCGGAGATCTTTATGGCTACACCTTC. Amino acid sequence: CASSRIGDLYGYTF.

J is TRBJ1-3 and V is TRBV7-9, with D perhaps TRBD1 (6 bases). CDR3 length: 17 residues. Per germline, CDR1 SEHNR and CDR2 FQNEAQ (reference sequence). Trimming took off 5 bases at V and 0 bases at J, with 17 bases between the two ends. The CDR3 sequence is CASSLGEDRSSGNTIYF. The CDR3, as DNA: TGTGCCAGCAGCCTCGGCGAGGACAGATCCTCTGGAAACACCATATATTTT. The full variable domain, with the rest looked up from reference TRBV7-9 and TRBJ1-3, is DTGVSQNPRHKITKRGQNVTFRCDPISEHNRLYWYRQTLGQGPEFLTYFQNEAQLEKSRLLSDRFSAERPKGSFSTLEIQRTEQGDSAMYLCASSLGEDRSSGNTIYFGEGSWLTVV.